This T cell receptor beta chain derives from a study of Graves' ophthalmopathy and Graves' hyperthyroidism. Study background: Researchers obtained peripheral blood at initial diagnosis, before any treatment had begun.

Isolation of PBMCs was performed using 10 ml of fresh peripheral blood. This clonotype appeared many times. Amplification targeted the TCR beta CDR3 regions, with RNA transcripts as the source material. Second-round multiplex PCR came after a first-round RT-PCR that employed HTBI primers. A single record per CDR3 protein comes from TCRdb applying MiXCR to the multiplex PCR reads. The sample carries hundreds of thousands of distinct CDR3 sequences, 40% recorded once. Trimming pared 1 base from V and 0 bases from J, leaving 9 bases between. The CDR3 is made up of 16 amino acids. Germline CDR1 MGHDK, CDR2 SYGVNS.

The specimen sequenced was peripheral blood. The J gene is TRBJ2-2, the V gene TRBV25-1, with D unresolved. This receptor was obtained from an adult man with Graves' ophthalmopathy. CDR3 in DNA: TGTGCCAGCAGTGAATCAAGTGACTCGAACACCGGGGAGCTGTTTTTT. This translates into CASSESSDSNTGELFF. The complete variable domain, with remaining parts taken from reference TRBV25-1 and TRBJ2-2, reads EADIYQTPRYLVIGTGKKITLECSQTMGHDKMYWYQQDPGMELHLIHYSYGVNSTEKGDLSSESTVSRIRTEHFPLTLESARPSHTSQYLCASSESSDSNTGELFFGEGSRLTVL.